This TCR beta chain derives from a study of T cell responses to AZD1222 COVID-19 vaccine (dated by TCRdb to the early 2020s). Context from the whole study: AZD1222 recipients whose second dose came at about 4 weeks and those whose second dose came at about 12 weeks were combined into one group, since spike-specific TCR depth and breadth did not differ between the two schedules. Trial participants were enrolled by age into subgroups of 18-55, 56-69 and 70-plus years, and roughly 150, 30 and 60 TCR-sequenced participants, respectively, were included in these subgroups. A total of 230 or so trial participants underwent TCR sequencing, of whom roughly 210 received two doses of AZD1222 and approximately 25 received two doses of the MenACWY control vaccine. Findings and caveats that apply to the study as a whole: Nearly half of unique spike-specific TCRs reportedly recognized epitopes outside regions mutated in the B.1.351 and B.1.1.7 variants. Conclusions about previously exposed vaccinees were limited because only six AZD1222 recipients were SARS-CoV-2 seropositive at baseline. Most participants were white British and females outnumbered males, and the authors suggested that clonal diversity may have been underestimated. Vaccine-associated CD4 TCRs spanned the whole spike protein, with dominant responses in regions 160-218 and 743-854. In the small 56-69-year group, the increase in depth fell short of significance, most likely because of low power. Spike-specific TCR breadth and depth rose significantly after two AZD1222 doses compared with day 0 and with MenACWY recipients. No day 14 peak-response samples were available, so repertoires were characterized only after the peak T cell response.

Turning to this clone: Its antigen has not been determined. No clone much larger than this one lies a single base away; base qualities are absent.

CDR1 and CDR2 are read off the germline V gene as MDHEN and SYDVKM. The CDR3 holds 15 amino acids from the cysteine to the phenylalanine. The retained sequence is limited to the CDR3, 45 bases, with the frame set at the first base. Germline trimming amounts to 9 bases on V and 1 base on J, with 2 as the count of junction bases outside the gene matches. The CDR3 regions of human TCRbeta chains were subjected to immunosequencing. In the authors' own workflow: Repertoire TCRs were checked for matches against a reference library of SARS-CoV-2-specific TCRs that had been generated using the MIRA antigen-specificity platform. Breadth was defined as the fraction of unique TCRs that were SARS-CoV-2-associated, and depth was defined as the fraction of total T cells that were SARS-CoV-2-associated. Using the MIRA data, each spike-specific TCR was assigned both to the spike region to which the TCR was reactive and to a CD4 or CD8 class. Log10-transformed breadth and depth values were compared by one-way ANOVA with Sidak's multiple comparisons tests. In its TCRdb copy, this immuneACCESS table keeps in-frame sequences only and misses some clones. Where compared with another copy, unresolved V genes explain less than half of these, and the others have no known cause. V and J calls and clone size are as listed in that table; D and trimming were resolved from the DNA. This sample is represented by 50,000 to 75,000 clones; approximately 83% of them were singletons. The biggest ten clones account for roughly 13% of the sample.

Taken with the paper, the label for time point translates to: baseline before first vaccination. Samples from vaccinated people were obtained from the UK trials COV001 and COV002, which included a single-blind randomized controlled phase 2/3 trial of AZD1222 (ChAdOx1 nCoV-19) in healthy adults. For TCRbeta chain sequencing, PBMC samples were collected from trial participants at day 0 and at day 28 after the second dose. Recombination connected TRBV28 to TRBJ2-3; 15 junctional bases match TRBD2. The sequence was obtained from an adult in good health. This sample comprised peripheral blood, obtained on day 0 of AZD1222 vaccination. The bases are TGTGCCAGGGGACTAGCGGGGGGATGCACAGATACGCAGTATTTT. This sequence encodes CARGLAGGCTDTQYF.